This T cell receptor (beta chain) was observed in a study of T cell responses to AZD1222 COVID-19 vaccine (dated by TCRdb to about 2021). As for the study more broadly: Because spike-specific TCR depth and breadth did not differ between the two schedules, AZD1222 recipients who got a second dose at roughly 4 weeks were pooled with those who got a second dose at roughly 12 weeks. Trial participants were enrolled by age into 18-55, 56-69 and 70-plus year subgroups, with approximately 150, 28 and 58 TCR-sequenced participants respectively. A total of 240 or so trial participants underwent TCR sequencing, of whom approximately 200 had received two doses of AZD1222 and about 26 had received two doses of the MenACWY control vaccine. Broader findings and caveats from the paper: Vaccine-associated CD4 TCRs spanned the whole spike protein, with dominant responses in regions 160-218 and 743-854. Participants were mostly white British, with more females than males. The authors suggested clonal diversity may have been underestimated. The 56-69-year group was small, and its depth increase did not reach significance, likely because of low power. Spike-specific TCR breadth and depth rose significantly after two AZD1222 doses compared with day 0 and with MenACWY recipients. Reportedly, close to half of the unique spike-specific TCRs recognized epitopes lying outside the regions that are mutated in the B.1.351 and B.1.1.7 variants. Conclusions about previously exposed vaccinees are limited, since just five to seven AZD1222 recipients were seropositive for SARS-CoV-2 at baseline. Because no day 14 peak-response samples were available, the repertoires could be characterized only after the peak T cell response.

From a lookup of the germline V gene, CDR1 and CDR2 are SGHRS and YFSETQ. The CDR3 covers 14 residues, taking in both the cysteine and the phenylalanine. Only the CDR3 DNA is retained, 42 bases long and in frame from the first base. Here V drops 4 bases and J drops 7 bases, and the junction holds 4 bases not matched to any gene. The time point label corresponds to: baseline before first vaccination. Vaccinee samples were obtained from the UK trials COV001 and COV002, which included a single-blind randomized controlled phase 2/3 trial of AZD1222 (ChAdOx1 nCoV-19) in healthy adults. For TCRbeta chain sequencing, PBMC samples were collected from trial participants at day 0 and at day 28 after the second dose. The CDR3 regions of human TCRbeta chains were subjected to immunosequencing. The study's own analysis went as follows. Repertoire TCRs were matched against a reference library of SARS-CoV-2-specific TCRs generated with the MIRA antigen-specificity platform. Breadth was defined as the fraction of unique TCRs that were SARS-CoV-2-associated, and depth was defined as the fraction of total T cells that were SARS-CoV-2-associated. Each spike-specific TCR was assigned to its reactive spike region and to a CD4 or CD8 class using the MIRA data. Log10-transformed breadth and depth values were compared by one-way ANOVA with Sidak's multiple comparisons tests. The clones in this table, taken by TCRdb from immuneACCESS, are in-frame only. Not every clone is retained; where verified, under half of the shortfall comes from an unresolved V gene, and the cause of the rest is unknown. For V, J and clone size, that table is used; D and trimming come from the DNA. This sample is represented by 54,000 or so clones; 70% to 90% of them were singletons. Around 2% of the sample goes to the ten largest clones.

This clone is a singleton in its sample. Its antigen specificity is not known. The record has no base qualities; no much larger clone is one base away. The TCR was taken from an adult in good health. This sample comprised peripheral blood, obtained on day 0 of AZD1222 vaccination. The chain is assembled from TRBV5-1 and TRBJ2-4; 11 bases in the middle match TRBD2. The sequenced DNA is TGCGCCAGCAGCCTACTAGCGGGGGAGAACATTCAGTACTTC. It encodes CASSLLAGENIQYF.